Detailed here is one T cell receptor (beta chain). Trimming pared 5 bases from V and 5 bases from J, leaving 19 bases between. CDR1 is MDHEN and CDR2 is SYDVKM in the germline V gene. The CDR3 totals 16 residues. These data come from a study of blood T cells in healthy people across ages. Using a J-beta primer mix together with a sample-barcoded 5' primer, a second PCR was run for about 7 to 12 cycles. TCRdb reanalysed the 5' RACE reads using MiXCR and keeps one entry per CDR3 protein. The sample carries about 2 million distinct CDR3 sequences, 40% to 55% recorded once. V gene TRBV28 combines with J gene TRBJ2-1; either TRBD1 or TRBD2 may fit D (6 bases each). The source is a woman aged 40 to 50 in good health. The sequencing sample was made of blood. The CDR3 sequence is CASSLGGLGDNNEQFF. The CDR3 bases are TGTGCCAGCAGTCTAGGGGGGTTAGGGGACAACAATGAGCAGTTCTTC. Complete variable domain (other parts from reference TRBV28 and TRBJ2-1): DVKVTQSSRYLVKRTGEKVFLECVQDMDHENMFWYRQDPGLGLRLIYFSYDVKMKEKGDIPEGYSVSREKKERFSLILESASTNQTSMYLCASSLGGLGDNNEQFFGPGTRLTVL.